This T cell receptor beta chain was sequenced during a study of CD8+ T cells in alopecia areata. Notes on the study in general: Because one nonresponder was included, the link of baseline CD8+ expansion to response is considered uncertain. Patients displayed less clarity in TCR sharing than mice, a finding possibly related to HLA. Affected scalp, especially in alopecia totalis/universalis, had a higher clonality than normal scalp did.

This clone appeared once. The antigen is undetermined. Treatment noted: oral pan-JAK inhibitor, 5-10 mg twice daily. Extracted from the samples, RNA was reverse transcribed into cDNA to serve as the sequencing template. Generated by immunoSEQ multiplex PCR, the TCRdb table keeps only in-frame clones and is missing some. Found here are 210,000 or so clones, approximately 72% of them singletons; the top ten hold roughly 1.2%. Trimming cost V 7 bases and J 0 bases; bases outside gene matches: 9. This CDR3 contains 16 residues. CDR1 is SEHNR and CDR2 is FQNEAQ in the germline V gene (reference sequence). The V gene is TRBV7-9, the J gene TRBJ1-2, with 9 bases fitting TRBD1. This receptor was identified in a human donor with alopecia areata. The sequences come from CD4+ T cells sorted from blood, collected at week 44, from a patient treated with tofacitinib. The DNA for the CDR3 is TGTGCCAGCACCTCGGGACAGGGTAACCCTAACTATGGCTACACCTTC. This encodes CASTSGQGNPNYGYTF.